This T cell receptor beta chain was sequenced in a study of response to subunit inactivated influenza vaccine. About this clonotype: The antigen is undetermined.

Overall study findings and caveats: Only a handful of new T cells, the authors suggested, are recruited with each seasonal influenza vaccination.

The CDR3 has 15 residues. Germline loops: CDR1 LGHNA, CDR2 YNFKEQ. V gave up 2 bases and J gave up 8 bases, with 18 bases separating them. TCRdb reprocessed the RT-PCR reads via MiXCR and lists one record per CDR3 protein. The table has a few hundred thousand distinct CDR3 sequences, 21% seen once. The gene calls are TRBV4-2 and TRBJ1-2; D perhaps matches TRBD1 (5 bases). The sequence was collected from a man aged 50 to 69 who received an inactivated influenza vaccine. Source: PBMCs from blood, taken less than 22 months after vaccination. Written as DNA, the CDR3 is TGTGCCAGCAGCCAATTCTCTGCCAGGACAAACGGCTACACCTTC. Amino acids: CASSQFSARTNGYTF.